The 29 T cell receptor beta chains presented below share a single source sample, sequenced in a study of blood T cell repertoires in COVID-19. The protocol was immunoSEQ multiplex PCR, while the TCRdb copy is restricted to in-frame clones and leaves out a portion. Of around 270,000 clones in the sample, 80% to 85% are singletons; the top ten hold 4.2%. Source material: peripheral blood. All receptors derive from a man aged 55 to 70 with acute or convalescent COVID-19.

The chain combines TRBV6-4 with TRBJ2-1; possibly TRBD2 for D (7 bases). V shed 8 bases and J shed 7 bases, with 15 bases lying between them. CDR3 length equals 13 residues. Germline V gene lookup returns CDR1 MRHNA and CDR2 SNTAGT. CDR3 amino acids: CASRGAASNEQFF. The CDR3 DNA sequence: TGTGCCAGCCGGGGGGCAGCCTCTAATGAGCAGTTCTTC.

The chain couples TRBV7-3 to TRBJ2-1; 9 positions agree with TRBD2. The CDR3 is 15 amino acids. The V gene's germline CDR1 is SGHTA and CDR2 FQGTGA. Trimming at V came to 2 bases and at J to 5 bases, leaving 4 bases not matched to a gene. CDR3 DNA: TGTGCCAGCAGCTTACGAGCGGGGGGCGACAATGAGCAGTTCTTC. Its protein product is CASSLRAGGDNEQFF.

The J gene is TRBJ2-1, the V gene TRBV4-3, with 13 bases aligning to TRBD2. The CDR3 covers 17 residues. Losses at the gene ends were 0 bases for V and 7 bases for J; bases not matched to a gene: 6. Germline V gives CDR1 LGHNA, CDR2 YSLEER. The CDR3 DNA sequence: TGCGCCAGCAGCCAAGAACCCGGGACTAGCGGGAAGAATGAGCAGTTCTTC. Its translation is CASSQEPGTSGKNEQFF.

This rearrangement joins TRBV7-2 to TRBJ2-7; TRBD2 agrees at 7 bases. Germline V gene data show CDR1 as SGHTA and CDR2 as FQGNSA. V shed 5 bases and J 2 bases; nucleotides not matched to a gene: 6. The CDR3 is 14 amino acids. CDR3 amino acids: CASSPSSGTYEQYF. In DNA form, the CDR3 reads TGTGCCAGCAGCCCCTCTAGCGGTACCTACGAGCAGTACTTC.

This chain links TRBV3-1 (or the pseudogene TRBV3-2) with TRBJ2-5; 8 positions agree with TRBD2. This CDR3 is 20 amino acids long. J was trimmed by 5 bases and V by 4 bases; bases with no gene match: 24. Germline V gene sequence: CDR1 LGHDT, CDR2 YNNKEL (reference sequence). In DNA, the CDR3 is TGTGCCAGCAGCCTCCCCATGCGGGGGGCGGGAGGCTCCGAGGGGGAGACCCAGTACTTC. Translation: CASSLPMRGAGGSEGETQYF.

The CDR3 nucleotides read TGTGCCAGCAGACTCAGAGGGCTGGGTACGCAGTATTTT. Amino acid sequence: CASRLRGLGTQYF. V usage is TRBV7-3 and J usage is TRBJ2-3; a weak D match, TRBD2 (5 bases). Germline CDR1 and CDR2: SGHTA and FQGTGA. This CDR3 contains 13 residues. Trimming left V 6 bases short and J 8 bases short, with 15 bases between. Looking up the rest from reference TRBV7-3 and TRBJ2-3 gives the full variable domain: GAGVSQTPSNKVTEKGKYVELRCDPISGHTALYWYRQSLGQGPEFLIYFQGTGAADDSGLPNDRFFAVRPEGSVSTLKIQRTERGDSAVYLCASRLRGLGTQYFGPGTRLTVL.

The V gene is TRBV5-1, the J gene TRBJ2-1; weak D call: TRBD2 (5 bases). V lost 0 bases and J 4 bases, leaving 11 bases between the germline ends. Germline V lookup: CDR1 SGHRS, CDR2 YFSETQ. CDR3 length: 15 residues. In DNA, the CDR3 is TGCGCCAGCAGCTTGGCCCTGAGCGGATACAATGAGCAGTTCTTC. Translation: CASSLALSGYNEQFF.

The rearrangement joins TRBV3-1 (or the pseudogene TRBV3-2) to TRBJ1-2, with D tentatively TRBD1 (5 bases). There are 14 residues in the CDR3. Germline CDR1 LGHDT, CDR2 YNNKEL (reference sequence). The V and J ends lost 1 base and 5 bases respectively, with 11 bases between them. The CDR3 sequence is CASSQGQGPYGYTF. The CDR3, as DNA: TGTGCCAGCAGCCAAGGGCAGGGCCCTTATGGCTACACCTTC.

CDR3 in DNA: TGTGCCAGCAGGACGGACAGCCAGGAGACCCAGTACTTC. It encodes CASRTDSQETQYF. V usage is TRBV2 and J usage is TRBJ2-5; a possible D gene is TRBD1 (6 bases). CDR1 and CDR2 (germline): SNHLY, FYNNEI. The CDR3 loop spans 13 amino acids. V was pared by 6 bases and J by 5 bases, with 13 bases between.

The chain recombines TRBV7-8 with TRBJ2-7; the D gene is possibly TRBD1 (5 bases). V was pared by 5 bases and J by 2 bases, with 16 bases between. Per germline, CDR1 SGHVS and CDR2 FQNEAQ. The CDR3 is made up of 15 amino acids. The CDR3 loop is CASSPARAGPYEQYF. The CDR3 coding sequence is TGTGCCAGCAGCCCCGCTAGGGCAGGGCCCTACGAGCAGTACTTC.

The genes are TRBV2 and TRBJ1-5; 10 nucleotides align to TRBD1. Looked up from germline, CDR1 is SNHLY and CDR2 is FYNNEI. There are 14 residues in the CDR3. V lost 4 bases and J lost 7; bases outside the gene matches: 4. In DNA, the CDR3 is TGTGCCAGCAGTGGGGTGACAGGGGGCCAGCCCCAGCATTTT. Its protein is CASSGVTGGQPQHF. Combining the CDR3 with reference TRBV2 and TRBJ1-5 gives the whole variable domain EPEVTQTPSHQVTQMGQEVILRCVPISNHLYFYWYRQILGQKVEFLVSFYNNEISEKSEIFDDQFSVERPDGSNFTLKIRSTKLEDSAMYFCASSGVTGGQPQHFGDGTRLSIL.

The V and J genes are TRBV6-6 and TRBJ1-1; possible D gene TRBD1, 5 bases. The CDR3 spans 16 residues. The V and J ends lost 5 bases and 0 bases respectively, with 16 bases between them. Germline lookup yields CDR1 MNHNY and CDR2 SVGAGI (reference sequence). CDR3 region: CASSGGLGQMNTEAFF. DNA for the CDR3: TGTGCCAGCAGTGGGGGACTCGGTCAAATGAACACTGAAGCTTTCTTT.

V and J are TRBV19 and TRBJ2-5, with TRBD1 matching 9 bases. CDR1 is LNHDA and CDR2 is SQIVND in the germline V gene (reference sequence). The CDR3 spans 15 residues. The V and J ends lost 6 bases and 2 bases, in that order; junction bases with no gene match: 7. Here the CDR3 DNA reads TGTGCCAGTAGCGAGGGACAGGGTAGTCAAGAGACCCAGTACTTC. Protein: CASSEGQGSQETQYF.

J is TRBJ2-7 and V is TRBV7-9; 10 bases fit TRBD2. In germline, CDR1 is SEHNR, CDR2 FQNEAQ (reference sequence). V gave up 4 bases and J gave up 4 bases; unmatched junction bases: 7. CDR3 length equals 15 residues. CDR3: CASSSPGLARYEQYF. In DNA, the CDR3 is TGTGCCAGCAGCTCTCCGGGACTAGCGAGGTACGAGCAGTACTTC. Complete variable domain (other parts from reference TRBV7-9 and TRBJ2-7): DTGVSQNPRHKITKRGQNVTFRCDPISEHNRLYWYRQTLGQGPEFLTYFQNEAQLEKSRLLSDRFSAERPKGSFSTLEIQRTEQGDSAMYLCASSSPGLARYEQYFGPGTRLTVT.

The V gene is TRBV28, the J gene TRBJ1-2, with 10 bases matching TRBD1. Germline V gene data show CDR1 as MDHEN and CDR2 as SYDVKM. This CDR3 spans 15 amino acids. V shed 5 bases, J shed 2 bases, and the junction held 5 bases outside the gene matches. The CDR3 is CASSPSTGGNYGYTF. The CDR3, as DNA: TGTGCCAGCAGTCCCTCGACAGGGGGCAACTATGGCTACACCTTC.

The genes are TRBV7-2 and TRBJ2-3; 13 bases agree with TRBD2. Germline V CDR1 and CDR2: SGHTA, FQGNSA. V was pared by 4 bases and J by 2 bases, with 6 bases of the junction left unmatched. The CDR3 totals 17 residues. The CDR3 reads CASSYPGLAGSTDTQYF. CDR3 sequence (DNA): TGTGCCAGCAGCTATCCGGGACTAGCGGGATCCACAGATACGCAGTATTTT.

V gene TRBV6-5 combines with J gene TRBJ1-2; unclear D gene. Trimming took off 0 bases at V and 8 bases at J, with 16 bases between the two ends. Germline V gives CDR1 MNHEY, CDR2 SVGAGI. This CDR3 is built from 15 residues. CDR3 coding DNA: TGTGCCAGCAGTTACTCTGAGCGGGCGGGCCAAGGCTACACCTTC. Translated, it gives CASSYSERAGQGYTF.

The CDR3 is CASSAGGPWVAFF. In DNA form, the CDR3 reads TGTGCCAGCAGTGCAGGGGGCCCCTGGGTAGCTTTCTTT. V and J are TRBV27 and TRBJ1-1, with TRBD1 matching over 8 bases. J was trimmed by 10 bases and V by 5 bases; bases with no gene match: 9. CDR3 length: 13 residues. From germline, CDR1 is MNHEY and CDR2 SMNVEV (reference sequence).

The chain combines TRBV6-6 with TRBJ1-5; D is undetermined. Per germline, CDR1 MNHNY and CDR2 SVGAGI (reference sequence). V gave up 7 bases and J gave up 2 bases, with 9 bases separating them. This CDR3 contains 13 residues. The CDR3 is CASKRSGNQPQHF. The CDR3 bases are TGTGCCAGCAAGCGGTCCGGCAATCAGCCCCAGCATTTT.

V gene TRBV6-4 combines with J gene TRBJ2-3; D perhaps matches TRBD1 (5 bases). The V gene's germline CDR1 is MRHNA and CDR2 SNTAGT. V lost 0 bases, J lost 0 bases, and 7 bases lay in between. This CDR3 has 15 residues. Here the CDR3 reads CASSDSGRSTDTQYF. The CDR3 region has the DNA TGTGCCAGCAGTGACTCGGGGCGGAGCACAGATACGCAGTATTTT.

J is TRBJ2-3 and V is TRBV18; D ambiguous. V lost 1 base, J lost 0 bases, and 5 bases lay in between. Germline lookup yields CDR1 KGHSH and CDR2 LQKENI. The CDR3 is 14 amino acids. The CDR3 loop is CASSPLLSTDTQYF. The CDR3 DNA reads as TGTGCCAGCTCACCACTTCTAAGCACAGATACGCAGTATTTT.

The rearrangement joins TRBV27 to TRBJ1-1; D is perhaps TRBD1 (5 bases). Looked up from germline, CDR1 is MNHEY and CDR2 is SMNVEV (reference sequence). The CDR3 contains 15 residues. Trimming removed 2 bases from V and 1 base from J, with 11 bases in between. The DNA for the CDR3 is TGTGCCAGCAGTTTACTGGGGCAGCAGAACACTGAAGCTTTCTTT. Its protein product is CASSLLGQQNTEAFF.

The chain joins TRBV4-1 to TRBJ1-2, with 7 positions matching TRBD1. The CDR3 runs 15 residues. Looked up from germline, CDR1 is MGHRA and CDR2 is YSYEKL. V was clipped by 0 bases and J by 2 bases; unmatched bases: 3. The CDR3 DNA is TGCGCCAGCAGCCAAGAATACAGGGGAAACTATGGCTACACCTTC. It yields the protein CASSQEYRGNYGYTF.

This rearrangement joins TRBV5-1 to TRBJ1-6; maybe TRBD1 (6 bases). This CDR3 is built from 17 residues. From germline, CDR1 is SGHRS and CDR2 YFSETQ. The V end was cut by 0 bases, the J end by 6 bases, with 16 bases between. In DNA, the CDR3 is TGCGCCAGCAGCTTGGAAGGTGGGGGCACGGGTAATTCACCCCTCCACTTT. This translates into CASSLEGGGTGNSPLHF.

This clone was detected only once. The chain couples TRBV19 to TRBJ1-2; D remains unclear. This CDR3 has 11 amino acids. Germline CDR1 and CDR2: LNHDA and SQIVND (reference sequence). V gave up 1 base and J gave up 11 bases, with 8 bases separating them. CDR3 sequence: CASSIGWQYTF. For the CDR3, the DNA is TGTGCCAGTAGTATAGGATGGCAATACACCTTC. The entire variable domain, with the rest obtained from reference TRBV19 and TRBJ1-2, is as follows: DGGITQSPKYLFRKEGQNVTLSCEQNLNHDAMYWYRQDPGQGLRLIYYSQIVNDFQKGDIAEGYSVSREKKESFPLTVTSAQKNPTAFYLCASSIGWQYTFGSGTRLTVV.

J is TRBJ2-1 and V is TRBV7-2; 9 bases line up with TRBD2. With 5 bases clipped from V and 7 bases from J, the junction kept 15 bases outside the gene matches. This CDR3 spans 17 amino acids. Germline V gene sequence: CDR1 SGHTA, CDR2 FQGNSA. The CDR3 DNA reads TGTGCCAGCAGCCCCTTCCCTAGTAGCGGGAGCCAAAATGAGCAGTTCTTC. Its translation: CASSPFPSSGSQNEQFF.

The chain couples TRBV18 to TRBJ2-3, with 9 positions matching TRBD1. V was clipped by 3 bases and J by 5 bases; unmatched bases: 3. Germline values: CDR1 KGHSH, CDR2 LQKENI. CDR3 size: 14 residues. The CDR3 loop is CASSPGTGRDTQYF. In nucleotides, the CDR3 is TGTGCCAGCTCACCGGGGACAGGGAGAGATACGCAGTATTTT.

The rearrangement uses TRBV9 and TRBJ2-1, with 7 bases lining up with TRBD2. The CDR3 covers 17 residues. V shed 4 bases, J shed 0 bases, and the junction held 10 bases outside the gene matches. Germline V gives CDR1 SGDLS, CDR2 YYNGEE. Here the CDR3 reads CASSPHVGGGSYNEQFF. The CDR3 DNA reads as TGTGCCAGCAGCCCCCACGTGGGCGGGGGCTCCTACAATGAGCAGTTCTTC.

The gene calls are TRBV10-1 and TRBJ2-1, with 11 bases that match TRBD2. The CDR3 covers 16 residues. Germline V gene lookup returns CDR1 WNHNN and CDR2 SYGVQD (reference sequence). V gave up 5 bases and J gave up 5 bases; unmatched junction bases: 8. The CDR3 DNA is TGCGCCAGCAGTTCGACTAGCGGGGACCTCGACAATGAGCAGTTCTTC. Protein product: CASSSTSGDLDNEQFF.